Listed below are T cell receptor beta chains from one sample, sequenced in a study of T cell changes during pregnancy in multiple sclerosis. The assay was immunoSEQ multiplex PCR, and TCRdb's table has in-frame clones only and misses some. The table has 39,000 or so clones, 80% to 95% seen once. Sequenced here: CD8+ T cells from peripheral blood mononuclear cells, sampled in the first trimester of pregnancy. All receptors come from a female donor with multiple sclerosis, enrolled in a pregnancy study. Each CDR3 is given with its conserved first and last residue. D genes are given only for firm matches. Rows may omit the clone size; those that give it use once, few, many or a size class.

d_call,clone_size,v_call,cdr3_length,j_call,cdr3_aa,cdr3_nt
-,-,TRBV27,15,TRBJ2-1,CASSFKGGGYNEQFF,TGTGCCAGCAGTTTTAAGGGTGGAGGGTACAATGAGCAGTTCTTC
-,-,TRBV6-1,15,TRBJ1-2,CASSEYLGGTRGYTF,TGTGCCAGCAGTGAATACCTCGGGGGGACTCGGGGCTACACCTTC
-,-,TRBV6-6,12,TRBJ2-1,CASSYAGNEQFF,TGTGCCAGCAGTTACGCGGGGAATGAGCAGTTCTTC
-,-,TRBV18,15,TRBJ1-1,CASSPMFRGNTEAFF,TGTGCCAGCTCACCAATGTTCCGGGGGAACACTGAAGCTTTCTTT
TRBD1,-,TRBV7-8,17,TRBJ2-2,CASTPPKGGRNTGELFF,TGTGCCAGCACTCCCCCAAAAGGGGGCCGGAACACCGGGGAGCTGTTTTTT
TRBD1,-,TRBV14,14,TRBJ1-2,CASSQTGFISGYTF,TGTGCCAGCAGCCAGACAGGGTTTATCTCTGGCTACACCTTC
TRBD2,-,TRBV27,17,TRBJ2-7,CASSLNGFLAGVHEQYF,TGTGCCAGCAGTTTAAATGGATTTCTAGCGGGGGTTCACGAGCAGTACTTC
-,-,TRBV18,17,TRBJ2-2,CASSPWAGPANTGELFF,TGTGCCAGCTCACCATGGGCGGGGCCTGCGAACACCGGGGAGCTGTTTTTT
-,few,TRBV7-8,12,TRBJ2-7,CASSLALREQYF,TGTGCCAGCAGCCTCGCCCTCAGGGAGCAGTACTTC
-,-,TRBV2,15,TRBJ2-1,CASSDGGTSYNEQFF,TGTGCCAGCAGTGACGGCGGGACCTCCTACAATGAGCAGTTCTTC
TRBD1,-,TRBV10-3,14,TRBJ2-5,CAIRTTGVGETQYF,TGTGCCATCAGAACGACAGGGGTAGGGGAGACCCAGTACTTC
-,once,TRBV6-1,14,TRBJ1-2,CASSAEPTNYGYTF,TGTGCCAGCAGTGCGGAGCCAACTAACTATGGCTACACCTTC
-,-,TRBV7-9,13,TRBJ1-6,CASSTAYNSPLHF,TGTGCCAGCAGTACAGCCTATAATTCACCCCTCCACTTT
-,-,TRBV19,12,TRBJ1-2,CASSNPGHGYTF,TGTGCCAGTAGTAACCCAGGGCATGGCTACACCTTC
-,once,TRBV25-1,11,TRBJ1-1,CASSGGPEAFF,TGTGCCAGCAGTGGGGGCCCTGAAGCTTTCTTT
-,-,TRBV7-9,16,TRBJ2-1,CASSLAGFGVHNEQFF,TGTGCCAGCAGCTTAGCGGGTTTCGGGGTCCACAATGAGCAGTTCTTC
TRBD1,-,TRBV5-8,15,TRBJ1-2,CASSLGPGQDYGYTF,TGTGCCAGCAGCTTGGGTCCGGGACAGGACTATGGCTACACCTTC
-,-,TRBV9,16,TRBJ1-2,CASSVGTIPGNYGYTF,TGTGCCAGCAGCGTAGGGACAATACCAGGGAACTATGGCTACACCTTC
-,few,TRBV2,17,TRBJ2-7,CASSEAPSGWSSYEQYF,TGTGCCAGCAGTGAAGCGCCCTCGGGTTGGAGCTCCTACGAGCAGTACTTC
TRBD1,-,TRBV14,18,TRBJ2-2,CASSQTGTAILNTGELFF,TGTGCCAGCAGCCAGACCGGGACAGCGATACTGAACACCGGGGAGCTGTTTTTT
-,-,TRBV4-3,15,TRBJ2-4,CASSQGASAKNIQYF,TGCGCCAGCAGCCAAGGGGCCAGCGCCAAAAACATTCAGTACTTC
-,once,TRBV27,15,TRBJ2-5,CASSLWPGKGETQYF,TGTGCCAGCAGTTTATGGCCAGGGAAAGGAGAGACCCAGTACTTC
TRBD1,-,TRBV6-5,13,TRBJ1-2,CASSFGQGVDYTF,TGTGCCAGCAGTTTCGGACAGGGAGTGGACTACACCTTC
-,-,TRBV9,15,TRBJ2-6,CASSVAGVGANVLTF,TGTGCCAGCAGCGTAGCCGGGGTTGGGGCCAACGTCCTGACTTTC
TRBD1,-,TRBV5-4,14,TRBJ1-2,CASSSDRRNYGYTF,TGTGCCAGCAGCTCGGACAGGAGGAACTATGGCTACACCTTC
-,-,TRBV30,11,TRBJ2-7,CALLRSGEQYF,TGTGCCTTGTTACGTTCAGGCGAGCAGTACTTC
-,-,TRBV10-3,14,TRBJ2-7,CAISEGGSSYEQYF,TGTGCCATCAGTGAGGGGGGGTCCTCCTACGAGCAGTACTTC
TRBD1,-,TRBV5-1,15,TRBJ1-2,CASSSLTGQDYGYTF,TGCGCCAGCAGCTCACTGACAGGGCAGGACTATGGCTACACCTTC
-,-,TRBV2,13,TRBJ2-7,CASDSTPSYEQYF,TGTGCCAGCGACAGTACCCCTTCCTACGAGCAGTACTTC
-,-,TRBV2,12,TRBJ2-1,CANGTDYNEQFF,TGTGCCAACGGGACTGACTACAATGAGCAGTTCTTC
-,once,TRBV10-1,14,TRBJ1-1,CASSESGRSTEAFF,TGCGCCAGCAGTGAGTCGGGGAGAAGCACTGAAGCTTTCTTT
TRBD1,few,TRBV30,15,TRBJ1-5,CAWSVTGTGDQPQHF,TGTGCCTGGAGTGTTACCGGGACAGGGGATCAGCCCCAGCATTTT
-,-,TRBV5-5,13,TRBJ2-1,CASSLASYNEQFF,TGTGCCAGCAGCTTGGCTTCTTACAATGAGCAGTTCTTC
-,-,TRBV7-9,16,TRBJ2-2,CASSSRSGDGTGELFF,TGTGCCAGCAGCTCACGTTCAGGGGATGGCACCGGGGAGCTGTTTTTT
TRBD1,-,TRBV5-5,16,TRBJ1-1,CASSLALRQGRTEAFF,TGTGCCAGCAGCTTGGCCTTAAGACAGGGGAGGACTGAAGCTTTCTTT
-,few,TRBV25-1,12,TRBJ1-1,CASQTGNTEAFF,TGTGCCAGCCAGACAGGGAACACTGAAGCTTTCTTT
-,-,TRBV27,13,TRBJ2-4,CASSTSAGNIQYF,TGTGCCAGCAGTACCTCGGCCGGGAACATTCAGTACTTC
TRBD2,-,TRBV11-2,17,TRBJ2-5,CASSLETSGLAGETQYF,TGTGCCAGCAGCTTAGAAACTTCCGGACTAGCTGGCGAGACCCAGTACTTC
-,-,TRBV21-1,11,TRBJ1-1,CASVGLREAFF,TGTGCCAGCGTGGGCCTGAGAGAAGCTTTCTTT
-,-,TRBV5-5,18,TRBJ2-4,CASSFSAGPDLAKNIQYF,TGTGCCAGCAGCTTTTCGGCAGGGCCGGATTTAGCCAAAAACATTCAGTACTTC
TRBD1,few,TRBV14,15,TRBJ1-1,CASSLARTGQTEAFF,TGTGCCAGCAGCCTAGCAAGGACAGGCCAAACTGAAGCTTTCTTT
TRBD1,-,TRBV27,15,TRBJ2-7,CASSSPTGILYEQYF,TGTGCCAGCAGTTCCCCGACAGGGATTCTTTACGAGCAGTACTTC
-,-,TRBV27,15,TRBJ1-1,CASSRLGGQNTEAFF,TGTGCCAGCAGTCGACTCGGGGGGCAAAACACTGAAGCTTTCTTT
-,-,TRBV5-1,15,TRBJ1-1,CASSPSTALNTEAFF,TGCGCCAGCAGCCCGTCGACAGCTCTGAACACTGAAGCTTTCTTT
-,-,TRBV7-9,15,TRBJ2-3,CASSPRDYFTDTQYF,TGTGCCAGCAGCCCCAGGGATTATTTCACAGATACGCAGTATTTT
TRBD2,-,TRBV27,16,TRBJ2-5,CASSGTSGTRRETQYF,TGTGCCAGCAGCGGGACTAGCGGAACCCGTCGGGAGACCCAGTACTTC
TRBD2,once,TRBV7-9,16,TRBJ2-5,CASSLWTSGPQETQYF,TGTGCCAGCAGCTTATGGACTAGCGGCCCCCAAGAGACCCAGTACTTC
-,few,TRBV15,13,TRBJ1-1,CATSRERVTEAFF,TGTGCCACCAGCAGAGAAAGAGTAACTGAAGCTTTCTTT
TRBD2,-,TRBV14,19,TRBJ2-5,CASSQAAGVLEGGLEAQYF,TGTGCCAGCAGCCAAGCAGCGGGAGTTCTAGAGGGTGGTTTAGAGGCCCAGTACTTC
-,once,TRBV29-1,12,TRBJ2-1,CSVEQVMNEQFF,TGCAGCGTTGAACAGGTTATGAATGAGCAGTTCTTC
TRBD1,-,TRBV14,16,TRBJ2-1,CASSPRQGNPYNEQFF,TGTGCCAGCAGCCCGCGACAGGGTAACCCCTACAATGAGCAGTTCTTC
TRBD2,once,TRBV11-2,17,TRBJ2-1,CASSLVELAGGYNEQFF,TGTGCCAGCAGCTTAGTGGAGCTAGCGGGAGGGTACAATGAGCAGTTCTTC
-,few,TRBV4-3,16,TRBJ2-6,CASSQDKSSGANVLTF,TGCGCCAGCAGCCAAGATAAGAGCTCTGGGGCCAACGTCCTGACTTTC